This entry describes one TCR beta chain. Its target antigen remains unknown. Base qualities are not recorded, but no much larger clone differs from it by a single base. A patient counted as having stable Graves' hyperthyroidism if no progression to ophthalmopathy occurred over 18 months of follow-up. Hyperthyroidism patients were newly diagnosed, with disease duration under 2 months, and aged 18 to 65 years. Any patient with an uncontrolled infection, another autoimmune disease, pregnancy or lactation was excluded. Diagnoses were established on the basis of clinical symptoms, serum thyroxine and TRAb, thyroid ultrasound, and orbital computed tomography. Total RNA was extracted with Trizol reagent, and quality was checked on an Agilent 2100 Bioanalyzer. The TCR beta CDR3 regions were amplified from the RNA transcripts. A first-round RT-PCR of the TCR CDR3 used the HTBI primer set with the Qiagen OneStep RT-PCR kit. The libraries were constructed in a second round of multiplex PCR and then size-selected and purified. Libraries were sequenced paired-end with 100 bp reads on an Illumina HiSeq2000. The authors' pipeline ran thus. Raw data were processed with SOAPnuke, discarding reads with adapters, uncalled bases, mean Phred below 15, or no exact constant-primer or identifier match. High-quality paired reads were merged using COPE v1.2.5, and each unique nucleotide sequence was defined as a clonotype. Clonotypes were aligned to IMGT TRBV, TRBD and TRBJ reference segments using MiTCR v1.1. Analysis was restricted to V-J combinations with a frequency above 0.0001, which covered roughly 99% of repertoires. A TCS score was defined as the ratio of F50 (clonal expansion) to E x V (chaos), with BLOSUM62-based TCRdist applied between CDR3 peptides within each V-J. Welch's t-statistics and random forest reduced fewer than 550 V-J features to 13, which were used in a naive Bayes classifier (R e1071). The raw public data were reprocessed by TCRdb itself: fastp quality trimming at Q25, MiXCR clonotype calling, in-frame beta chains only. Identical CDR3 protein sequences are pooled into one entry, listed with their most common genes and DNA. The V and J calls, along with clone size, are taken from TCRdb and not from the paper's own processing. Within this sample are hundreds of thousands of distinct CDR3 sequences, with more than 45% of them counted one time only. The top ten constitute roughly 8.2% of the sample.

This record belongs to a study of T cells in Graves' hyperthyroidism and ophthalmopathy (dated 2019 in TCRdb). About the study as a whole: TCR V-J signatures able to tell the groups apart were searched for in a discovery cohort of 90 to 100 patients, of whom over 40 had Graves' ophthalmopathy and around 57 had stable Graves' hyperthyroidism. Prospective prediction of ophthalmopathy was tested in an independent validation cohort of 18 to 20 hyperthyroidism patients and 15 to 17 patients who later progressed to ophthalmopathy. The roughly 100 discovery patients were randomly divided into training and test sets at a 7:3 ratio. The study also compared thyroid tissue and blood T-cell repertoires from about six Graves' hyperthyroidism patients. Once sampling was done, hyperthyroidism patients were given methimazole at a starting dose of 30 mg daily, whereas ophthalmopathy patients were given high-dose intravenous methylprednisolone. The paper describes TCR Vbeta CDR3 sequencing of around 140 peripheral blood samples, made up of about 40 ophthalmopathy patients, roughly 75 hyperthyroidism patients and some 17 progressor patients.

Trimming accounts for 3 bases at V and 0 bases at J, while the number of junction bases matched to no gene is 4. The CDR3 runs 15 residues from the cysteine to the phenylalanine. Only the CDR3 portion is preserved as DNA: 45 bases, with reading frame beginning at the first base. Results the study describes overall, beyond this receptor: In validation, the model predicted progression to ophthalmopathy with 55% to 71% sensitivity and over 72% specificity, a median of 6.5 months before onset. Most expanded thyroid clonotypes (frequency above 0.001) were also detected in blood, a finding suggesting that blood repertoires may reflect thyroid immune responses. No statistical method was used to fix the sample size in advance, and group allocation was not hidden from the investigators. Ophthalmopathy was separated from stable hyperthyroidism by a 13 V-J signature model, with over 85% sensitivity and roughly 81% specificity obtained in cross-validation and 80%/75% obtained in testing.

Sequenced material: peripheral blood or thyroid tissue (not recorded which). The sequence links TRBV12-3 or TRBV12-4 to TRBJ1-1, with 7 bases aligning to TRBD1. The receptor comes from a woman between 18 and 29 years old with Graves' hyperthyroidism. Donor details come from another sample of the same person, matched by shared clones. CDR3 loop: CASSLAGGLNTEAFF. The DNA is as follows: TGTGCCAGCAGTTTGGCAGGGGGTCTGAACACTGAAGCTTTCTTT.